This T cell receptor beta chain was recorded in a study of post-analysis software for immune sequencing data. At the level of the study: Several disease courses (relapsing-remitting, secondary progressive and progressive-relapsing) of multiple sclerosis were included.

This clonotype came up a few times. As yet, its antigen is unknown. With 5 bases clipped from V and 8 bases from J, the junction kept 11 bases outside the gene matches. Germline V gene data show CDR1 as MNHEY and CDR2 as SVGAGI. The CDR3 spans 14 residues. Study findings and constraints: Pronounced co-clustering by F measure was evident among identically batched samples. There was significantly lower normalized Chao1 diversity in multiple sclerosis patients than in controls. The study found TRBV5-6, TRBV5-1 and TRBV20-1 among 5 or 6 TRBV segments more frequent in patients than controls.

Unique molecular identifiers were built into the TCR beta cDNA libraries. The source material, roughly 0.9 to 11 million T cells, gave rise to 500,000 or so cDNA molecules. TCRdb called the PCR reads again in MiXCR, with one record for every CDR3 protein. Of 380,000 or so distinct CDR3 sequences in the sample, 30% to 45% were seen once. The specimen was blood. This receptor was obtained from a girl between 10 and 17 years old with multiple sclerosis. The chain carries TRBV6-5 and TRBJ1-2, with 7 bases aligning to TRBD1. The CDR3 bases are TGTGCCAGCAGTCAGCACGACAGGGCCTTCGGCTACACCTTC. This sequence encodes CASSQHDRAFGYTF.